This entry is about one TCR beta chain. Its specificity is not known. This record comes from a study of cytomegalovirus exposure and HLA in healthy donors. About the study: For the approximately 360 genotyped donors, about 81% fell within the Caucasian-associated ancestry cluster.

CDR1 and CDR2 (germline): MDHEN, SYDVKM. V lost 4 bases to trimming and J lost 2 bases; unmatched junction nucleotides: 5. This CDR3 region has 14 residues. Findings of the study overall: For most TCR sequences rarity was the rule, although some public TCRs occurred in many donors.

Healthy individuals who donated bone marrow served as the donors. In the PCR, 60 Vbeta and 13 Jbeta primers were used. Clones were read by immunoSEQ multiplex PCR, and TCRdb kept only the in-frame ones, dropping some. The table shows roughly 100,000 clones, with 76% occurring only once. This sequence joins TRBV28 and TRBJ2-7; TRBD1 agrees at 7 bases. Source material: PBMCs. The sequence derives from a woman aged 18 to 35 in good health and CMV-seropositive. CDR3 DNA sequence: TGTGCCAGCAGTTCAGTGCAGGGGGCCTACGAGCAGTACTTC. Translated, it gives CASSSVQGAYEQYF. The whole variable domain, remainder taken from reference TRBV28 and TRBJ2-7, is DVKVTQSSRYLVKRTGEKVFLECVQDMDHENMFWYRQDPGLGLRLIYFSYDVKMKEKGDIPEGYSVSREKKERFSLILESASTNQTSMYLCASSSVQGAYEQYFGPGTRLTVT.